The 13 T cell receptor beta chains below come from one sample, sequenced in a study of blood T cell repertoires in COVID-19. Data came from immunoSEQ multiplex PCR; TCRdb stores just in-frame clones and leaves some out. The data contain tens of thousands of clones, 87% of them singletons. Material: peripheral blood. The receptors here all came from a woman aged 80 or over in a cohort sampled during active or convalescent COVID-19.

CDR3 in DNA: TGCGCCAGCGTCTCCAATGGGGGACAGCAAGAGACCCAGTACTTC. Translating gives CASVSNGGQQETQYF. V gene TRBV5-1 combines with J gene TRBJ2-5; 7 positions match TRBD1. The V gene end was trimmed by 7 bases and the J gene end by 2 bases; junction bases not matched to a gene: 11. Germline V gene lookup returns CDR1 SGHRS and CDR2 YFSETQ. The CDR3 spans 15 residues. Full variable domain (outside the CDR3, taken from reference TRBV5-1 and TRBJ2-5): KAGVTQTPRYLIKTRGQQVTLSCSPISGHRSVSWYQQTPGQGLQFLFEYFSETQRNKGNFPGRFSGRQFSNSRSEMNVSTLELGDSALYLCASVSNGGQQETQYFGPGTRLLVL.

V and J are TRBV3-1 (or the pseudogene TRBV3-2) and TRBJ2-7; 8 bases agree with TRBD1. The CDR3 runs 14 residues. Germline values: CDR1 LGHDT, CDR2 YNNKEL (reference sequence). The J segment lost 3 bases and the V segment lost 4 bases, leaving 5 bases of the junction unmatched. The CDR3 is CASSRDRLVYEQYF. The DNA for the CDR3 is TGTGCCAGCAGCCGGGACAGGCTCGTCTACGAGCAGTACTTC.

CDR3 DNA: TGTGCCAGCAGTTATTCCCAGAGGCGGGAGCAGTTCTTC. This codes for CASSYSQRREQFF. This chain connects TRBV6-5 to TRBJ2-1; D is ambiguous. V dropped 3 bases and J dropped 10 bases, with 13 bases sitting between them. Germline V CDR1 and CDR2: MNHEY, SVGAGI. CDR3 length: 13 amino acids.

This sequence joins TRBV9 and TRBJ2-2, with D possibly TRBD1 on 5 matching bases. V lost 5 bases to trimming and J lost 5 bases, with 7 bases between them. Germline CDR1 reads SGDLS; CDR2 reads YYNGEE. The CDR3 runs to 12 residues. CDR3 bases: TGTGCCAGCAGGGGGCTTACCGGGGAGCTGTTTTTT. Its protein product is CASRGLTGELFF.

The chain is built from TRBV7-2 and TRBJ2-1; 11 positions agree with TRBD2. Germline loops: CDR1 SGHTA, CDR2 FQGNSA. CDR3 length: 16 amino acids. Losses at the gene ends were 5 bases for V and 5 bases for J; bases not matched to a gene: 8. CDR3 protein: CASSPAPGLADNEQFF. CDR3 sequence (DNA): TGTGCCAGCAGCCCAGCCCCGGGACTAGCGGACAATGAGCAGTTCTTC.

The chain recombines TRBV10-3 with TRBJ2-2; D may be TRBD2 (6 bases). Germline V lookup: CDR1 ENHRY, CDR2 SYGVKD. Trimming left V 3 bases short and J 2 bases short, with 10 bases between. The CDR3 length is 15 residues. CDR3 protein: CAISDGTANTGELFF. DNA for the CDR3: TGTGCCATCAGTGATGGGACTGCCAACACCGGGGAGCTGTTTTTT.

The gene calls are TRBV9 and TRBJ2-1; the match to TRBD2 covers 7 bases. The V gene end was trimmed by 0 bases and the J gene end by 0 bases; junction bases not matched to a gene: 9. From germline, CDR1 is SGDLS and CDR2 YYNGEE. The CDR3 covers 18 residues. The CDR3 DNA sequence: TGTGCCAGCAGCGTAGGTCCCGGCGGCGGGAGCTCCTACAATGAGCAGTTCTTC. Residues: CASSVGPGGGSSYNEQFF.

This rearrangement joins TRBV27 to TRBJ2-7, with 7 bases lining up with TRBD2. The CDR3 covers 13 residues. Germline V gene data show CDR1 as MNHEY and CDR2 as SMNVEV (reference sequence). Trimming took 5 bases from V and 3 from J; bases not matched to a gene: 4. CDR3 sequence (DNA): TGTGCCAGCAGTCGCCCGGGGGGCTACGAGCAGTACTTC. This encodes CASSRPGGYEQYF.

The genes are TRBV21-1 and TRBJ2-4; the table's D call TRBD2 went unverified against the DNA. TRBV21-1 is an annotated pseudogene. The CDR3 has 10 amino acids. This CDR3 reads CASSWPGRRF. DNA of the CDR3: TGTGCCAGCAGTTGGCCGGGAAGGCGCTTC.

The J gene is TRBJ2-1, the V gene TRBV12-3 or TRBV12-4, with a weak D call TRBD1 (6 bases). This CDR3 comprises 13 residues. Between the trimmed V and J ends, which lost 5 bases and 6 bases, there was a span of 11 bases. Here the CDR3 DNA reads TGTGCCAGCAGTCGGGACAACTCCAATGAGCAGTTCTTC. This translates into CASSRDNSNEQFF.

The genes are TRBV5-5 and TRBJ1-4; the match to TRBD1 covers 9 bases. V was clipped by 0 bases and J by 7 bases; unmatched bases: 4. Germline V gene lookup returns CDR1 SGHKS and CDR2 YYEKEE (reference sequence). This CDR3 spans 15 amino acids. The CDR3 nucleotides are TGTGCCAGCAGCTTGGGAGGACAGGGGACTGAAAAACTGTTTTTT. This encodes CASSLGGQGTEKLFF.

The gene calls are TRBV19 and TRBJ1-2, with D possibly being TRBD1 (6 bases). The CDR3 loop spans 17 amino acids. CDR1 is LNHDA, CDR2 SQIVND, per germline (reference sequence). Trimming took off 0 bases at V and 4 bases at J, with 18 bases between the two ends. CDR3 sequence (DNA): TGTGCCAGTAGTATAGATTCTGCACAGGGAAGTCGCTATGGCTACACCTTC. Encoded protein: CASSIDSAQGSRYGYTF.

The rearrangement joins TRBV11-1 to TRBJ2-3, with a possible D match to TRBD1 (5 bases). CDR1 SGHAT and CDR2 FQDESV come from the germline V gene (reference sequence). The V end lost 5 bases, the J end lost 0 bases, and 12 bases lay between the germline ends. This CDR3 region has 15 residues. The CDR3 nucleotides read TGTGCCAGCAGCCTCACAGGATATAGCACAGATACGCAGTATTTT. It encodes CASSLTGYSTDTQYF.